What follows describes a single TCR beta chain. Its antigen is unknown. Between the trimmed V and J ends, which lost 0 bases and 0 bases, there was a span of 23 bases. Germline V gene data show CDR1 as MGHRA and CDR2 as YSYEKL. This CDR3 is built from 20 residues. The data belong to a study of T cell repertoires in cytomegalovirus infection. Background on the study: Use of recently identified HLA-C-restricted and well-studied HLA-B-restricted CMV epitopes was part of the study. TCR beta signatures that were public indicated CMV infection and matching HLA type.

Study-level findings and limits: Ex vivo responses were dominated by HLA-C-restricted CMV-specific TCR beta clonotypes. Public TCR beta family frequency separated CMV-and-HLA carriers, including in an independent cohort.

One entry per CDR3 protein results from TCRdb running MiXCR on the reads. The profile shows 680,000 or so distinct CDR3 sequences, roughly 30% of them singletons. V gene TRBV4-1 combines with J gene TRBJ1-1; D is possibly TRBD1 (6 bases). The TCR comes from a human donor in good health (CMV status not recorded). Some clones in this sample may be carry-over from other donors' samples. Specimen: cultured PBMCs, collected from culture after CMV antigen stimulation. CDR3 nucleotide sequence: TGCGCCAGCAGCCAAGATACGCACAGGGCCTGGAGTGGGATGAACACTGAAGCTTTCTTT. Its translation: CASSQDTHRAWSGMNTEAFF.